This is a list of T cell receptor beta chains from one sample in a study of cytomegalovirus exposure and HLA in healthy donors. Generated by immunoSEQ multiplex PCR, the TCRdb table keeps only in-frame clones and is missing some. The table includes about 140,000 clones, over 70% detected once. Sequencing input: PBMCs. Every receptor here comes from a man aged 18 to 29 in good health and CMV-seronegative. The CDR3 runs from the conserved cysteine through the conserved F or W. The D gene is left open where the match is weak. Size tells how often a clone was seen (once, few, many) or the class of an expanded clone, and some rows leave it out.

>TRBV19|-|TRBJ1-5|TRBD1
TGTGCCAGTAGTATGCGAAGGACAGGGTCAAGGGGGAGCAATCAGCCCCAGCATTTT
CASSMRRTGSRGSNQPQHF
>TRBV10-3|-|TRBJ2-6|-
TGTGCCATCGGGGGGGGGCCCTCTGGGGCCAACGTCCTGACTTTC
CAIGGGPSGANVLTF
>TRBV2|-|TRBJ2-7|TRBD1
TGTGCCAGCGGGGGGACAGGCTCCTACGAGCAGTACTTC
CASGGTGSYEQYF
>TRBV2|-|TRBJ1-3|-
TGTGCCAGCAGGACGGGGGACTACTCTGGAAACACCATATATTTT
CASRTGDYSGNTIYF
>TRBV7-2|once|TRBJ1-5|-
TGTGCCAGCAGCTTAGGCAGGCAGCCCCAGCATTTT
CASSLGRQPQHF
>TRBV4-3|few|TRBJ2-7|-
TGCGCCAGCAGCCAAGAAAGGACAAATGAGCAGTACTTC
CASSQERTNEQYF
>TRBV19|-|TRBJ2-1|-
TGTGCCAGTAGTATAGGGGCAGGGTACAATGAGCAGTTCTTC
CASSIGAGYNEQFF
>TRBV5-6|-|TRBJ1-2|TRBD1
TGTGCCAGCACCTTAGGGGGACAGGGAGCGAACTATGGCTACACCTTC
CASTLGGQGANYGYTF
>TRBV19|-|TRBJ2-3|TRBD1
TGTGCCAGCGGGACAGGAAGCACAGATACGCAGTATTTT
CASGTGSTDTQYF
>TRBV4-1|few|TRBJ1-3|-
TGCGCCAGCAGCCAAGTGGAGGGGCACACTGGAAACACCATATATTTT
CASSQVEGHTGNTIYF
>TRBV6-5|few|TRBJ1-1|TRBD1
TGTGCCAGCAGTTCCAGGACAGGGCTCTTTGAAGCTTTCTTT
CASSSRTGLFEAFF
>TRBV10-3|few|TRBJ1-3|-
TGTGCCATCAGTGTTGAAAGGTCCTCGCGGGACACCATATATTTT
CAISVERSSRDTIYF
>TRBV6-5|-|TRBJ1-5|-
TGTGCCAGCAACCCCCTAGATAGCAATCAGCCCCAGCATTTT
CASNPLDSNQPQHF
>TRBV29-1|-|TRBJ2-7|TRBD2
TGCAGCGTTGAAGGTCACCTAGCGGGGGCCAGCTCCTACGAGCAGTACTTC
CSVEGHLAGASSYEQYF
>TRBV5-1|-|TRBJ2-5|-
TGCGCCAGCAGCTTGGAGACAGTCCAAGAGACCCAGTACTTC
CASSLETVQETQYF
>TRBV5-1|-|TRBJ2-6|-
TGCGCCAGCAGCCAGGGTGGAATGCCTGGGGCCAACGTCCTGACTTTC
CASSQGGMPGANVLTF
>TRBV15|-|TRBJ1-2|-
TGTGCCACCAGCCGATACCGTCGTGCGGGGGACTTTGGCTACACCTTC
CATSRYRRAGDFGYTF
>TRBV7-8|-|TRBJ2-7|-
TGTGCCAGCAGCTATGCAGTCGGGAGCGCCTACGAGCAGTACTTC
CASSYAVGSAYEQYF
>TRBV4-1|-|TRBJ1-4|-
TGCGCCAGCAGCAACCCGGGATTAGGACGGGTTAGGATAGAGGGTAATGAAAAACTGTTTTTT
CASSNPGLGRVRIEGNEKLFF
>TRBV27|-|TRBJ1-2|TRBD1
TGTGCCAGCAGTCCCGTGGGACAGCGAAAACTTAACTATGGCTACACCTTC
CASSPVGQRKLNYGYTF
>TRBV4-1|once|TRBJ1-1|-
TGCGCCAGCAGCCATCCTAGGGAGGGGGTCGTGGACACTGAAGCTTTCTTT
CASSHPREGVVDTEAFF
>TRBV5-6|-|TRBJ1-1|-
TGTGCCAGCAGCTTGTTTTATCAGGGGAGCACTGAAGCTTTCTTT
CASSLFYQGSTEAFF
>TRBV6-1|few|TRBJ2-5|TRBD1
TGTGCCAGCAGTGACAGGGGGCTTAAGACCCAGTACTTC
CASSDRGLKTQYF
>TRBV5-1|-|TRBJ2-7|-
TGCGCCAGCAGCCTGTTGGGCGGGAAGTTTACCTACGAGCAGTACTTC
CASSLLGGKFTYEQYF
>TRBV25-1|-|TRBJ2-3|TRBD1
TGTGCCAGCAGTGAGCGACAGGGGGTTTTTACTAGCACAGATACGCAGTATTTT
CASSERQGVFTSTDTQYF
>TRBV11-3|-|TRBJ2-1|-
TGTGCCAGCAGTGGGGGGGCAAGCTACAATGAGCAGTTCTTC
CASSGGASYNEQFF
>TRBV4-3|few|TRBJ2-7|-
TGCGCCAGCAGCCAAGAACCCGGGAACGAGCAGTACTTC
CASSQEPGNEQYF
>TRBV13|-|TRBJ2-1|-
TGTGCCAGCAGCTTAGTTAAGAGAGGTAATGAGCAGTTCTTC
CASSLVKRGNEQFF
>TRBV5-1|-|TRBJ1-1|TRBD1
TGCGCCAGCAGCGTCTCACAGGGGCCCCACACTGAAGCTTTCTTT
CASSVSQGPHTEAFF
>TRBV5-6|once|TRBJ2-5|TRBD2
TGTGCCAGCAGCTTGACTGGGACTAGCGGGGGGTTTCAAGAGACCCAGTACTTC
CASSLTGTSGGFQETQYF
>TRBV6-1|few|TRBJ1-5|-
TGTGCCAGCAGTACCGGAGTATCTCAGCCCCAGCATTTT
CASSTGVSQPQHF
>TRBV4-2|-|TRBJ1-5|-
TGTGCCAGCAGCCAAGGCAGGGAAGCGCATCAGCCCCAGCATTTT
CASSQGREAHQPQHF
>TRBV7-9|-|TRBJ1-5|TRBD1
TGTGCCAGCAGCTTACCTGGGACAGATCAGCCCCAGCATTTT
CASSLPGTDQPQHF
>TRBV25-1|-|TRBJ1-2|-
TGTGCCAGCAGTGAAAGGAGGAACTATGGCTACACCTTC
CASSERRNYGYTF
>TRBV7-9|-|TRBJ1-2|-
TGTGCCAGCAGCTTGGCCTTTTCCTATGGCTACACCTTC
CASSLAFSYGYTF
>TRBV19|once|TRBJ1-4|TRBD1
TGTGCCAGTAGAAAAACAGGGGGTAATGAAAAACTGTTTTTT
CASRKTGGNEKLFF
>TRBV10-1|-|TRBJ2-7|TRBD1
TGCGCCAGCAGTGAGTCACCCCTCGGGACAGGGAATACCTACGAGCAGTACTTC
CASSESPLGTGNTYEQYF
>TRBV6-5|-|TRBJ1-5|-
TGTGCCAGCAGTTACCAGGGATTTAGTCAGCCCCAGCATTTT
CASSYQGFSQPQHF
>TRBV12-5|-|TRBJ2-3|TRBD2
TGTGCTAGTGGTTTGAGCGGGGCTGCAGATACGCAGTATTTT
CASGLSGAADTQYF
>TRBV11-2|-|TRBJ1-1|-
TGTGCCAGCAGCTTGGGCGGGGTGAACACTGAAGCTTTCTTT
CASSLGGVNTEAFF